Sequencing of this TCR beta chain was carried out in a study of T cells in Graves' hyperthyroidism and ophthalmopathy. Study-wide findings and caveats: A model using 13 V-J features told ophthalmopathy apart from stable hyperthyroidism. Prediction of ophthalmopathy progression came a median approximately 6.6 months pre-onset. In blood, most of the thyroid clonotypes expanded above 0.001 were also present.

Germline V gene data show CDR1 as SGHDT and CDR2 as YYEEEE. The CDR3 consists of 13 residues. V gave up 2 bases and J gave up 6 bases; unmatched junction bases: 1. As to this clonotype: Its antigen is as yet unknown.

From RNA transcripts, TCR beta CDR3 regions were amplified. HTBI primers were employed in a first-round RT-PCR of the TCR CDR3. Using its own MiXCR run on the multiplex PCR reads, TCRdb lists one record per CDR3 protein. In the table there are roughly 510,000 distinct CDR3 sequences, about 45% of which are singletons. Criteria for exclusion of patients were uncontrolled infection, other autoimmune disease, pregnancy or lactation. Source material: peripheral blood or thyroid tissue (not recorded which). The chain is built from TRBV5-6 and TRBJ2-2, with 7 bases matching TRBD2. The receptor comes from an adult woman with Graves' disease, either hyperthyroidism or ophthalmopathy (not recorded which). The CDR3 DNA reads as TGTGCCAGCAGCTTTGGACTAGCCGGGGAGCTGTTTTTT. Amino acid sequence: CASSFGLAGELFF.